This T cell receptor beta chain was retrieved from a study of quantifying T cell responses using KT2 cells. Turning to the study itself: RNA was reverse transcribed with TCR alpha and beta constant-region primers.

Trimming cost V 5 bases and J 5 bases; bases outside gene matches: 14. There are 15 residues in the CDR3. Germline V gives CDR1 DFQATT, CDR2 SNEGSKA (reference sequence). A single-stranded UMI oligo with SP2 sequence was ligated to cDNA 3' ends. An equimolar mix of RC1.1 and RC1.2 primed the beta chain across TRBC1 and TRBC2. Separate processing of TCR alpha and beta chains began at the second PCR. One entry per CDR3 protein, called by TCRdb with MiXCR from the UMI-ligation and nested PCR reads. The data show some 48,000 distinct CDR3 sequences, with more than 9% seen just once and more than 9% held by the top ten. Study conclusions and caveats: The number of KT2 alpha and beta sequences was a linear function of input KT2 cells.

KT2 cells were mixed with fixed PBMC numbers at varying ratios. This clonotype came up a few times. Its matching antigen is unknown. The sequenced sample consisted of PBMCs spiked with cells of the T cell clone KT2. The source of this sequence is a human donor. This chain uses TRBV20-1 with TRBJ2-7; 8 nucleotides line up with TRBD2. The CDR3: CSAGLAGGPLDEQYF. In DNA, the CDR3 is TGCAGTGCTGGCTTGGCGGGAGGCCCATTGGACGAGCAGTACTTC.